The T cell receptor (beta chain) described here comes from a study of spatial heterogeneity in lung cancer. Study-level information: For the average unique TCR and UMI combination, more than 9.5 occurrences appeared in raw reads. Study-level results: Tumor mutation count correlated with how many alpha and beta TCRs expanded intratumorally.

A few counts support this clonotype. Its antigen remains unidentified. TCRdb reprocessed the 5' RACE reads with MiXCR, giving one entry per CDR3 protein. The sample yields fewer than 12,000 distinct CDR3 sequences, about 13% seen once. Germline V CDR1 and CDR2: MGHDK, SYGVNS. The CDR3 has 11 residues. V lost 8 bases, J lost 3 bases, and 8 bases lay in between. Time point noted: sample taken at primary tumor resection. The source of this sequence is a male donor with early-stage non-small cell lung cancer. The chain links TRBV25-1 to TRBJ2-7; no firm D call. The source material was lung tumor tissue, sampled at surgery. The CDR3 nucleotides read TGTGCCAGCGGAAACTACTACGAGCAGTACTTC. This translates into CASGNYYEQYF.